These T cell receptor beta chains were read from a single sample in a study of blood T cell repertoires in COVID-19. Generated by immunoSEQ multiplex PCR, the TCRdb table keeps only in-frame clones and is missing some. The table has over 60,000 clones, roughly 80% seen once. What was sequenced was peripheral blood. The receptor source for this set is an elderly man with active or convalescent COVID-19. Both conserved end residues are part of each CDR3. D genes are given only for firm matches. The listing skips clone size in some rows; elsewhere it reads once, few, many or a size class.

CASSLWGAGTGPYEQYF	TGTGCCAGCAGTTTATGGGGAGCGGGGACAGGTCCTTACGAGCAGTACTTC	TRBJ2-7	NA	NA	TRBV28
CASGSGLAGGETQYF	TGTGCCAGTGGATCGGGACTAGCGGGGGGAGAGACCCAGTACTTC	TRBJ2-5	NA	TRBD2	TRBV19
CASSLDLAGGSYNEQFF	TGTGCCAGCAGCTTAGATCTGGCGGGAGGTTCCTACAATGAGCAGTTCTTC	TRBJ2-1	NA	TRBD2	TRBV11-2
CASSPGVAGGGEQFF	TGTGCCAGCAGTCCTGGAGTAGCGGGGGGTGGTGAGCAGTTCTTC	TRBJ2-1	NA	TRBD2	TRBV27
CASGRLADRDEQFF	TGTGCCAGCGGAAGACTAGCGGATAGGGATGAGCAGTTCTTC	TRBJ2-1	NA	TRBD2	TRBV9
CASSLGQPFGEQFF	TGCGCCAGCAGCTTGGGACAGCCTTTTGGAGAGCAGTTCTTC	TRBJ2-1	NA	NA	TRBV5-1
CASSPYVTSGGDDQETQYF	TGTGCCAGCTCACCCTATGTGACTTCAGGGGGAGATGACCAAGAGACCCAGTACTTC	TRBJ2-5	NA	TRBD1	TRBV18
CASSPGLGQGPQTQYF	TGTGCCAGCTCACCTGGACTCGGACAGGGTCCGCAGACCCAGTACTTC	TRBJ2-5	NA	TRBD1	TRBV18
CSVASGRGSDTQYF	TGCAGCGTTGCAAGCGGGAGGGGCTCAGATACGCAGTATTTT	TRBJ2-3	NA	TRBD2	TRBV29-1
CATSGHRVWTEAFF	TGTGCCACCAGTGGTCACAGGGTCTGGACTGAAGCTTTCTTT	TRBJ1-1	NA	NA	TRBV24-1
CASSYSYAWANVLTF	TGTGCCAGCAGTTACTCCTATGCGTGGGCCAACGTCCTGACTTTC	TRBJ2-6	NA	NA	TRBV6-5
CASSPLQTRGEQPQHF	TGTGCCAGCTCACCGTTACAAACCCGGGGTGAACAGCCCCAGCATTTT	TRBJ1-5	NA	NA	TRBV18
CASSLQGARYEQYF	TGTGCCAGCAGTTTACAGGGGGCTAGGTACGAGCAGTACTTC	TRBJ2-7	NA	TRBD1	TRBV27
CASSQGLAGQETQYF	TGTGCCAGCAGCCAAGGGCTAGCGGGGCAAGAGACCCAGTACTTC	TRBJ2-5	NA	TRBD2	TRBV4-2
CASSQGLAVQDTQYF	TGTGCCAGCAGTCAGGGACTAGCAGTGCAAGATACGCAGTATTTT	TRBJ2-3	once	TRBD2	TRBV6-5
CASSLGPQGTDTEAFF	TGTGCCAGCAGCTTAGGACCACAGGGCACGGACACTGAAGCTTTCTTT	TRBJ1-1	once	NA	TRBV7-8
CASHSSVSPSYEQYF	TGTGCCAGCCACTCTTCGGTCTCGCCTTCCTACGAGCAGTACTTC	TRBJ2-7	NA	NA	TRBV2
CASSQAMEGDRSSGANVLTF	TGTGCCAGCAGCCAAGCCATGGAAGGAGACAGGAGCTCTGGGGCCAACGTCCTGACTTTC	TRBJ2-6	NA	NA	TRBV3-1/TRBV3-2
CASSGRIDSPLHF	TGTGCCAGCAGCGGCAGGATTGATTCACCCCTCCACTTT	TRBJ1-6	NA	NA	TRBV7-6
CATKGRGYGYTF	TGTGCCACCAAAGGGCGCGGGTATGGCTACACCTTC	TRBJ1-2	once	NA	TRBV24-1
CAIRPDPTSGEQFF	TGTGCCATCAGGCCGGATCCGACTAGCGGAGAGCAGTTCTTC	TRBJ2-1	NA	TRBD2	TRBV10-3
CASSVQTGYNEQFF	TGTGCCAGCAGCGTACAGACTGGCTACAATGAGCAGTTCTTC	TRBJ2-1	NA	NA	TRBV9
CASSVEGGDTQYF	TGTGCCAGCAGTGTTGAGGGAGGAGATACGCAGTATTTT	TRBJ2-3	NA	NA	TRBV2
CASSLDRAGLMETQYF	TGTGCCAGCAGCTTGGACCGAGCGGGGCTCATGGAGACCCAGTACTTC	TRBJ2-5	many	TRBD2	TRBV7-6
CASSPTGGRGTEAFF	TGTGCCAGCTCACCGACAGGCGGGCGAGGTACTGAAGCTTTCTTT	TRBJ1-1	NA	NA	TRBV18
CASSLKRSEVSDTQYF	TGTGCCAGCAGCTTGAAGCGTAGCGAGGTTTCAGATACGCAGTATTTT	TRBJ2-3	few	NA	TRBV7-7
CASRQGPSYEQYF	TGTGCCAGCAGACAGGGTCCATCCTACGAGCAGTACTTC	TRBJ2-7	NA	NA	TRBV2
CASSLGTAPAGNTIYF	TGTGCCAGCAGCTTGGGAACAGCACCTGCTGGAAACACCATATATTTT	TRBJ1-3	NA	NA	TRBV5-4
CAWALGGEHSPLHF	TGTGCCTGGGCCCTTGGAGGTGAACATTCACCCCTCCACTTT	TRBJ1-6	few	NA	TRBV30
CASSEDRQGTEAFF	TGTGCCAGCAGCGAAGACCGACAGGGCACTGAAGCTTTCTTT	TRBJ1-1	NA	TRBD1	TRBV7-9
CASSAGTGGYSNQPQHF	TGTGCCAGCAGTGCCGGGACAGGAGGCTATAGCAATCAGCCCCAGCATTTT	TRBJ1-5	NA	TRBD1	TRBV6-1
CASSQRRNRGLWGYTF	TGTGCCAGCAGCCAGAGAAGAAACAGGGGGCTTTGGGGCTACACCTTC	TRBJ1-2	NA	TRBD1	TRBV14
CASSEAEGIDYGYTF	TGTGCCAGCAGTGAAGCGGAGGGCATTGACTATGGCTACACCTTC	TRBJ1-2	medium-sized	NA	TRBV6-1
CASRTWGVAFF	TGTGCCAGCAGAACGTGGGGAGTGGCTTTCTTT	TRBJ1-1	NA	NA	TRBV6-5
CASSLTETGELFF	TGTGCCAGCAGTTTGACAGAGACCGGGGAGCTGTTTTTT	TRBJ2-2	NA	NA	TRBV6-6
CAVFDRERGKLFF	TGTGCCGTCTTCGACAGGGAAAGGGGAAAACTGTTTTTT	TRBJ1-4	NA	TRBD1	TRBV6-6
CASSVSSRGGLQGNTGELFF	TGTGCCAGCAGCGTAAGTTCACGGGGGGGCTTACAGGGAAACACCGGGGAGCTGTTTTTT	TRBJ2-2	NA	TRBD2	TRBV9
CASSRTQGSNQPQHF	TGTGCCAGCAGTCGAACACAGGGGAGCAATCAGCCCCAGCATTTT	TRBJ1-5	NA	TRBD1	TRBV27
CASSLWDRGPDTQYF	TGCGCCAGCAGCTTATGGGACAGGGGGCCAGATACGCAGTATTTT	TRBJ2-3	NA	TRBD1	TRBV5-1
CASSQGLSGTQYF	TGTGCCAGCAGCCAGGGACTTTCGGGGACCCAGTACTTC	TRBJ2-5	NA	NA	TRBV6-2/TRBV6-3
CASNAAGATDTQYF	TGTGCCAGCAACGCCGCGGGGGCGACAGATACGCAGTATTTT	TRBJ2-3	NA	NA	TRBV5-8
CASSQVALSRNSPLHF	TGTGCCAGCAGCCAAGTCGCTTTATCCAGAAATTCACCCCTCCACTTT	TRBJ1-6	NA	NA	TRBV14
CASRNPLAGETQYF	TGTGCCAGCAGAAACCCACTAGCGGGAGAGACCCAGTACTTC	TRBJ2-5	few	TRBD2	TRBV25-1
CASSFGNYGYTF	TGTGCCAGCAGTTTCGGGAACTATGGCTACACCTTC	TRBJ1-2	NA	NA	TRBV28
CASSRQTDGYGYTF	TGTGCCAGCTCAAGACAGACGGATGGCTATGGCTACACCTTC	TRBJ1-2	few	NA	TRBV18
CASSLGEPGTEAFF	TGCGCCAGCAGCTTAGGAGAACCGGGGACTGAAGCTTTCTTT	TRBJ1-1	few	NA	TRBV5-1
CAWSSGTGFYNEQFF	TGTGCCTGGAGTTCCGGGACAGGGTTTTACAATGAGCAGTTCTTC	TRBJ2-1	NA	TRBD1	TRBV30
CASSGGVSYQEDNEQFF	TGCGCCAGCAGTGGGGGGGTGTCCTACCAAGAAGACAATGAGCAGTTCTTC	TRBJ2-1	NA	TRBD2	TRBV5-1
CSVARQGDEQFF	TGCAGCGTTGCGAGACAGGGGGATGAGCAGTTCTTC	TRBJ2-1	NA	TRBD1	TRBV29-1
CASSINARRQQGAFF	TGTGCCAGTAGTATTAACGCACGGAGACAGCAGGGAGCTTTCTTT	TRBJ1-1	NA	NA	TRBV19
CASSLGGVNEKLFF	TGTGCCAGCAGCTTGGGTGGAGTTAATGAAAAACTGTTTTTT	TRBJ1-4	NA	NA	TRBV5-4
CASIASGPNEQFF	TGTGCCAGCATAGCTAGCGGGCCAAATGAGCAGTTCTTC	TRBJ2-1	NA	TRBD2	TRBV25-1
CASTLRDTQYF	TGTGCCAGCACCCTACGTGATACGCAGTATTTT	TRBJ2-3	NA	NA	TRBV12-3/TRBV12-4
CASSQATGEKLFF	TGTGCCAGCAGCCAAGCTACAGGGGAAAAACTGTTTTTT	TRBJ1-4	NA	NA	TRBV4-2